The 14 T cell receptor beta chains presented below share a single source sample, sequenced in a study of T cells in women clearing cervical HPV infection. TCRdb's table, derived via immunoSEQ multiplex PCR, lists solely in-frame clones and lacks some. The table for this sample gives approximately 44,000 clones. The sequencing sample was made of blood buffy coat. The receptors were sampled from a woman aged 18 to 75 with a cervical HPV16 infection that either progressed to CIN3+ or cleared (not recorded which).

With regard to this clone: The sequence runs out 3 residues before the end of the CDR3; the remainder is reconstructed from the germline J gene. The V and J genes are TRBV6-1 and TRBJ1-4; D possibly corresponds to TRBD1 (6 bases). The CDR3 covers 16 residues. Per germline, CDR1 MNHNS and CDR2 SASEGT. Between the trimmed V and J ends, which lost 3 bases and 8 bases, there was a span of 19 bases. The CDR3 loop reads CASSDWGRGGSEKLFF. The sequenced part of the CDR3 DNA is TGTGCCAGCAGTGATTGGGGCAGGGGAGGATCCGAAAAA.

With respect to this clone: The read terminates 3 residues ahead of where the CDR3 ends, so the germline J gene completes it. The chain carries TRBV2 and TRBJ2-7; either TRBD1 or TRBD2 may fit D (6 bases each). With 5 bases removed from V and 1 base from J, the gap between germline ends came to 12 bases. CDR3 size: 14 residues. Germline lookup yields CDR1 SNHLY and CDR2 FYNNEI. CDR3 protein: CASSPQGRSYEQYF. The sequenced CDR3 bases are TGTGCCAGCAGTCCCCAGGGGAGGTCCTACGAG.

CDR3 DNA, as far as it was read: TGTGCCAGCAGCTTGGGGCCTAATGAG. Its protein is CASSLGPNE. The whole CDR3 is CASSLGPNEQFF. This chain uses TRBV5-6 with TRBJ2-1; D gene unclear. The read terminates 3 residues before the CDR3 end, so the remaining end is supplied by the germline J gene. This CDR3 is 12 amino acids long. CDR1 is SGHDT, CDR2 YYEEEE, per germline. V gave up 0 bases and J gave up 7 bases, with 5 bases separating them.

To note about this clone: The read falls 3 residues short of the CDR3 end, and the missing part is taken from the germline J gene. This rearrangement joins TRBV12-3 or TRBV12-4 to TRBJ2-2, with D perhaps matching TRBD1 (5 bases). Trimming took off 6 bases at V and 3 bases at J, with 17 bases between the two ends. CDR3 length equals 16 residues. Incomplete CDR3 DNA: TGTGCCAGCAGCCCGACCAGGGTTTATGACACCGGGGAG. It yields the protein CASSPTRVYDTGE. The whole CDR3 sequence reads CASSPTRVYDTGELFF.

As to this clone: The sequence runs out 3 residues before the end of the CDR3; the remainder is reconstructed from the germline J gene. The chain is built from TRBV5-1 and TRBJ1-4, with D tentatively TRBD1 (6 bases). The CDR3 runs 17 residues. V was pared by 6 bases and J by 3 bases, with 21 bases between. Germline CDR1 SGHRS, CDR2 YFSETQ. This CDR3 reads CASTSTGSAGANEKLFF. Partial CDR3 DNA: TGCGCCAGCACGTCCACAGGGTCCGCGGGGGCTAATGAAAAA.

Points on this clone: The DNA ends 3 residues before the CDR3 does, and the rest of the CDR3 is filled in from the germline J gene. This rearrangement joins TRBV7-6 to TRBJ1-1; TRBD1 matches 7 bases. There are 15 residues in the CDR3. Looked up from germline, CDR1 is SGHVS and CDR2 is FNYEAQ. Trimming cost V 5 bases and J 0 bases; bases outside gene matches: 6. This chain's CDR3 is CASSHTGAVNTEAFF. CDR3 DNA (partial): TGTGCCAGCAGCCATACAGGGGCCGTGAACACTGAA.

Points on this clone: Read sequence stops 3 residues before the CDR3 end, and the germline J gene provides the missing end. The chain has TRBV28 and TRBJ1-6, with D maybe TRBD1 (5 bases). Germline V lookup: CDR1 MDHEN, CDR2 SYDVKM. The CDR3 totals 15 residues. V lost 3 bases and J lost 10, with 16 bases in between. The part of the CDR3 DNA that was read is TGTGCCAGCAGTTTGGACCAGGGCCCAGCGTCACCC. Amino acid sequence: CASSLDQGPASP. The entire CDR3 protein is CASSLDQGPASPLHF.

Worth noting for this clone: The CDR3 goes on 3 residues after the read ends, and that part is filled in from the germline J gene. The chain couples TRBV19 to TRBJ1-2, with TRBD1 identical over 7 bases. Trimming cost V 3 bases and J 3 bases; bases outside gene matches: 4. The CDR3 totals 14 residues. CDR1 LNHDA and CDR2 SQIVND come from the germline V gene (reference sequence). CDR3 in amino acids: CASSIRTGDYGYTF. The sequenced part of the CDR3 DNA is TGTGCCAGTAGTATCCGAACAGGGGACTATGGC.

Concerning this clone: The CDR3 is cut off 3 residues early in the read; its end comes from the germline J gene. This chain links TRBV20-1 with TRBJ2-3, with D maybe TRBD2 (5 bases). CDR3 length: 12 amino acids. Per germline, CDR1 DFQATT and CDR2 SNEGSKA (reference sequence). The V end was cut by 6 bases, the J end by 3 bases, with 10 bases between. CDR3 protein: CSALGLTDTQYF. The sequenced CDR3 bases are TGCAGTGCCCTCGGACTGACAGATACG.

Of note for this clone: The CDR3 end falls 3 residues outside the read, so it is completed with the germline J gene. The J gene is TRBJ1-1, the V gene TRBV5-4; 7 bases line up with TRBD1. This CDR3 region has 14 residues. Germline values: CDR1 SGHNT, CDR2 YYREEE (reference sequence). Trimming removed 4 bases from V and 0 bases from J; junction bases left unmatched: 3. The covered CDR3 bases are TGTGCCAGCAGCAAGGGACAGATGAACACTGAA. Encoded protein: CASSKGQMNTE. The CDR3 reads in full as CASSKGQMNTEAFF.

The CDR3 bases that were read are TGTGCCAGCAGTTTCGGAAACAGGGCTTTGGATACG. Translation gives CASSFGNRALDT. The entire CDR3 protein reads CASSFGNRALDTQYF. The chain combines TRBV12-3 or TRBV12-4 with TRBJ2-3, with D tentatively TRBD1 (6 bases). The CDR3 end lies 3 residues beyond the end of the read and is filled in from the germline J gene. CDR3 length: 15 amino acids. V was cut by 3 bases and J by 6 bases, with 16 bases left in between.

In regard to this clone: The read ends 3 residues early relative to the CDR3; the germline J gene fills the gap. The rearrangement joins TRBV20-1 to TRBJ2-1, with 7 bases matching TRBD1. Germline CDR1 and CDR2: DFQATT and SNEGSKA (reference sequence). The V segment lost 4 bases and the J segment 7 bases; nucleotides outside the gene matches: 4. The CDR3 sequence is 12 residues long. The CDR3 bases that were read are TGCAGTGCTATCTGGGACAGAAATGAG. It yields the protein CSAIWDRNE. The full CDR3 protein reads CSAIWDRNEQFF.

Concerning this clone itself: Coverage ceases 3 residues before the CDR3 finishes, and the germline J gene fills in the end. The rearrangement uses TRBV19 and TRBJ1-5; 7 bases align to TRBD1. The J segment lost 9 bases and the V segment lost 3 bases, leaving 14 bases of the junction unmatched. The CDR3 extends over 16 amino acids. Germline values: CDR1 LNHDA, CDR2 SQIVND (reference sequence). The CDR3 spells CASSMGGQHPARPQHF. The DNA read from the CDR3 is TGTGCCAGTAGTATGGGGGGACAGCACCCTGCTCGGCCC.

As concerns this clone: Read coverage stops 3 residues before the CDR3 terminus; the germline J gene supplies the remainder. J is TRBJ2-1 and V is TRBV5-1, with a tentative D call TRBD2 (6 bases). From germline, CDR1 is SGHRS and CDR2 YFSETQ. The CDR3 loop spans 14 amino acids. Trimming pared 4 bases from V and 5 bases from J, leaving 13 bases between. CDR3 sequence: CASSPGTFNNEQFF. The DNA read from the CDR3 is TGCGCCAGCAGCCCGGGGACTTTCAACAATGAG.